This is a list of T cell receptor beta chains from one sample in a study of T cell responses to AZD1222 COVID-19 vaccine. Only in-frame clones appear in the TCRdb table, and some are missing; sequencing was by immunoSEQ multiplex PCR. The sample records around 160,000 clones, under 95% being singletons. This specimen was peripheral blood, taken on day 0 of MenACWY control vaccination. These receptors originate from an adult in good health. CDR3s include the opening cysteine and the closing phenylalanine or tryptophan. D genes are given only for firm matches. For some rows the clone size is stated as once, few or many, or as a class when expanded; others skip it.

abundance	d_gene	len	v_gene	j_gene	CDR3aa	CDR3nt
NA	NA	16	TRBV7-9	TRBJ1-4	CASSLGSGGTNEKLFF	TGTGCCAGCAGCTTAGGCTCAGGTGGCACTAATGAAAAACTGTTTTTT
NA	NA	13	TRBV7-3	TRBJ1-1	CASSLGGYGEAFF	TGTGCCAGCAGCTTAGGGGGCTACGGTGAAGCTTTCTTT
once	TRBD1	16	TRBV7-9	TRBJ1-2	CASSPPRQGGNYGYTF	TGTGCCAGCAGCCCCCCTCGACAGGGCGGGAACTATGGCTACACCTTC
NA	TRBD2	16	TRBV9	TRBJ2-3	CASSPLAGPPTDTQYF	TGTGCCAGCAGCCCGTTAGCGGGGCCGCCGACAGATACGCAGTATTTT
NA	TRBD2	17	TRBV5-4	TRBJ2-7	CASSLALTSGGTYEQYF	TGTGCCAGCAGCTTGGCGCTGACTAGCGGGGGCACTTACGAGCAGTACTTC
NA	TRBD1	14	TRBV2	TRBJ1-1	CASSSQGAGTEAFF	TGTGCCAGCAGTTCACAGGGGGCGGGTACTGAAGCTTTCTTT
NA	TRBD1	13	TRBV7-2	TRBJ1-1	CASSLTGVTEAFF	TGTGCCAGCAGCTTGACAGGGGTCACTGAAGCTTTCTTT
NA	NA	15	TRBV28	TRBJ1-1	CASSLIAGGYTEAFF	TGTGCCAGCAGTTTAATCGCAGGCGGGTACACTGAAGCTTTCTTT
NA	TRBD2	14	TRBV7-9	TRBJ2-3	CASNRREGADTQYF	TGTGCCAGCAACCGAAGGGAGGGTGCAGATACGCAGTATTTT
NA	NA	17	TRBV19	TRBJ1-3	CASSRTGTRNGRNTIYF	TGTGCCAGTAGTCGCACCGGGACCAGGAACGGGCGAAACACCATATATTTT
NA	NA	17	TRBV28	TRBJ1-3	CASSPQGAALKGNTIYF	TGTGCCAGCAGTCCTCAGGGTGCCGCTCTTAAAGGAAACACCATATATTTT
NA	TRBD2	15	TRBV6-5	TRBJ2-3	CASSLAGGRTDTQYF	TGTGCCAGCTCACTAGCGGGAGGGCGGACAGATACGCAGTATTTT
NA	NA	13	TRBV18	TRBJ1-1	CASSPSDVGGAFF	TGTGCCAGCTCACCATCAGATGTTGGTGGAGCTTTCTTT
NA	TRBD1	14	TRBV25-1	TRBJ1-1	CASSLGDRQVEAFF	TGTGCCAGCAGTCTGGGGGACAGGCAGGTTGAAGCTTTCTTT
NA	NA	14	TRBV5-4	TRBJ1-1	CASSPDILNTEAFF	TGTGCCAGCAGCCCGGACATCCTGAACACTGAAGCTTTCTTT
NA	TRBD1	14	TRBV19	TRBJ2-1	CASSAKGALDEQFF	TGTGCCAGTAGTGCCAAGGGGGCACTCGATGAGCAGTTCTTC
NA	TRBD1	15	TRBV27	TRBJ2-7	CASSLIRTGLSEQYF	TGTGCCAGCAGTCTTATTAGGACAGGTTTGAGCGAGCAGTACTTC
NA	NA	13	TRBV10-2	TRBJ1-1	CASSGRGNTEAFF	TGCGCCAGCAGTGGTAGGGGGAACACTGAAGCTTTCTTT
NA	NA	13	TRBV30	TRBJ1-2	CAWSVGGPYGYTF	TGTGCCTGGAGTGTTGGTGGACCCTATGGCTACACCTTC
once	NA	16	TRBV28	TRBJ2-3	CASNSGQAVSTDTQYF	TGTGCCAGCAACTCGGGGCAGGCGGTTTCCACAGATACGCAGTATTTT
NA	NA	13	TRBV11-3	TRBJ1-4	CASSLVPGGKLFF	TGTGCCAGCAGCTTAGTCCCTGGTGGAAAACTGTTTTTT
NA	NA	16	TRBV19	TRBJ1-5	CASSIEGVRGNQPQHF	TGTGCCAGTAGTATTGAGGGGGTCCGGGGGAATCAGCCCCAGCATTTT
NA	TRBD1	16	TRBV5-1	TRBJ2-5	CASSLGNDRAQETQYF	TGCGCCAGCAGCTTGGGGAACGACAGGGCTCAAGAGACCCAGTACTTC
few	NA	12	TRBV5-1	TRBJ2-5	CASSLDQETQYF	TGCGCCAGCAGTTTGGACCAAGAGACCCAGTACTTC
NA	TRBD1	16	TRBV15	TRBJ1-5	CATSRQGAGSNQPQHF	TGTGCCACCAGCAGGCAGGGGGCTGGGAGCAATCAGCCCCAGCATTTT
NA	NA	11	TRBV28	TRBJ2-7	CASSLGYEQYF	TGTGCCAGCAGTTTAGGCTACGAGCAGTACTTC
NA	NA	15	TRBV3-1/TRBV3-2	TRBJ1-6	CASSQETYRNSPLHF	TGTGCCAGCAGCCAAGAGACGTATAGAAATTCACCCCTCCACTTT
NA	NA	14	TRBV6-4	TRBJ2-1	CASKEGAAGERMFF	TGTGCCAGCAAGGAGGGGGCTGCGGGAGAGAGAATGTTCTTC
NA	TRBD1	14	TRBV2	TRBJ2-7	CASLRDRVVDEQYF	TGTGCCAGCTTGAGGGACAGGGTCGTGGACGAGCAGTACTTC
few	NA	17	TRBV4-1	TRBJ1-5	CASSPEARGYSNQPQHF	TGCGCCAGCAGCCCCGAAGCAAGGGGATATAGCAATCAGCCCCAGCATTTT
NA	NA	11	TRBV6-2/TRBV6-3	TRBJ1-1	CASSLGTEAFF	TGTGCCAGCAGTCTAGGAACTGAAGCTTTCTTT
NA	NA	15	TRBV2	TRBJ1-1	CASRISTPGNTEAFF	TGTGCCAGCAGGATCTCGACCCCGGGAAACACTGAAGCTTTCTTT
once	TRBD1	13	TRBV19	TRBJ2-3	CASNKDRGDTQYF	TGTGCCAGTAATAAGGACAGGGGAGATACGCAGTATTTT
NA	TRBD2	19	TRBV28	TRBJ2-7	CASSLWWGLAGGRSYEQYF	TGTGCCAGCAGTTTATGGTGGGGACTAGCGGGAGGGAGGTCCTACGAGCAGTACTTC
NA	NA	12	TRBV12-3/TRBV12-4	TRBJ2-1	CASSLDYNEQFF	TGTGCCAGCAGTTTGGACTATAATGAGCAGTTCTTC
once	NA	13	TRBV5-1	TRBJ2-1	CASSLGGYNEQFF	TGCGCCAGCAGCTTGGGAGGCTACAATGAGCAGTTCTTC
once	NA	15	TRBV10-3	TRBJ2-3	CAISESPTSTDTQYF	TGTGCCATCAGTGAGTCGCCAACTAGCACAGATACGCAGTATTTT
NA	NA	14	TRBV7-9	TRBJ1-6	CASSLEGGAGALHF	TGTGCCAGCAGCTTAGAGGGGGGCGCGGGGGCCCTCCACTTT
once	NA	14	TRBV2	TRBJ1-1	CASDSPSPNTEAFF	TGTGCCAGCGACAGTCCCTCCCCGAACACTGAAGCTTTCTTT
NA	TRBD1	15	TRBV3-1/TRBV3-2	TRBJ1-1	CASSQDGGTGSEAFF	TGTGCCAGCAGCCAAGATGGGGGGACAGGGTCTGAAGCTTTCTTT
NA	NA	10	TRBV2	TRBJ2-1	CASSDYEQFF	TGTGCCAGCAGTGATTATGAGCAGTTCTTC
NA	TRBD1	16	TRBV19	TRBJ2-1	CASSNPGQVRSNEQFF	TGTGCCAGTTCAAATCCGGGACAGGTGAGGTCCAATGAGCAGTTCTTC
NA	NA	12	TRBV12-3/TRBV12-4	TRBJ2-7	CASSFRGYEQYF	TGTGCCAGCAGTTTCAGGGGCTACGAGCAGTACTTC